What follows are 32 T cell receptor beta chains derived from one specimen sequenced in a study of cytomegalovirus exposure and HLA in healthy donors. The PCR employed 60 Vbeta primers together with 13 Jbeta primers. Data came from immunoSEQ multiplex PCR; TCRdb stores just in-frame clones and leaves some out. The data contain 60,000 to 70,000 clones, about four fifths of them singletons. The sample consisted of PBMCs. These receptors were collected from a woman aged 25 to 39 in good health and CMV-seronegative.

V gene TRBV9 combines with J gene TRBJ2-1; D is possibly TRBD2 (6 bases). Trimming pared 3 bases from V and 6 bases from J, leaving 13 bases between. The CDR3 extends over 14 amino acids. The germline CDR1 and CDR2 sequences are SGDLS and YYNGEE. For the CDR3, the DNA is TGTGCCAGCAGCGCAGGAGGGCGGGGCAATGAGCAGTTCTTC. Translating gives CASSAGGRGNEQFF.

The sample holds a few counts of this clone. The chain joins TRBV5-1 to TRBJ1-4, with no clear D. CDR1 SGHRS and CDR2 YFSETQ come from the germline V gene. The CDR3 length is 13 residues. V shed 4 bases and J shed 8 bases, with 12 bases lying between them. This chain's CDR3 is CASSPVEGEKLFF. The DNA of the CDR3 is TGCGCCAGCAGCCCTGTGGAGGGCGAAAAACTGTTTTTT.

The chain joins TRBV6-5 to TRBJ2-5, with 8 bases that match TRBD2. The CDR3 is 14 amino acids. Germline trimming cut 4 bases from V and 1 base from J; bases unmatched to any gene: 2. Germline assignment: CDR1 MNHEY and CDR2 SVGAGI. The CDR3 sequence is CASSSGGGQETQYF. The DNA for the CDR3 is TGTGCCAGCAGTTCCGGGGGGGGCCAAGAGACCCAGTACTTC.

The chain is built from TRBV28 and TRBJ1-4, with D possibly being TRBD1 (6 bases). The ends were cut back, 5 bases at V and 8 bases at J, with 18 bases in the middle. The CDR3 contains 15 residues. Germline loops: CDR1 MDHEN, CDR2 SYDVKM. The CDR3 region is CASSLGTDGGEKLFF. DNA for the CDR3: TGTGCCAGCAGTCTAGGGACGGATGGGGGCGAAAAACTGTTTTTT. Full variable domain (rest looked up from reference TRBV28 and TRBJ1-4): DVKVTQSSRYLVKRTGEKVFLECVQDMDHENMFWYRQDPGLGLRLIYFSYDVKMKEKGDIPEGYSVSREKKERFSLILESASTNQTSMYLCASSLGTDGGEKLFFGSGTQLSVL.

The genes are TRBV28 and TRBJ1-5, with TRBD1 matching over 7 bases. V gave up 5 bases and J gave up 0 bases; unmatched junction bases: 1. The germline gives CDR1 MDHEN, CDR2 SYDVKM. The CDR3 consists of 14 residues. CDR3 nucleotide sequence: TGTGCCAGCAGTCGGACAGGTAGCAATCAGCCCCAGCATTTT. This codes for CASSRTGSNQPQHF.

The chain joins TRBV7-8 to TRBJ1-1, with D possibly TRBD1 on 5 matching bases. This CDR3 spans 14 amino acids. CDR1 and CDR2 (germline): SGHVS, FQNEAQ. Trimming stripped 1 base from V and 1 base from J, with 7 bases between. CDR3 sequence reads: CASSLVGGNTEAFF. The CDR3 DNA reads TGTGCCAGCAGCTTAGTCGGGGGGAACACTGAAGCTTTCTTT.

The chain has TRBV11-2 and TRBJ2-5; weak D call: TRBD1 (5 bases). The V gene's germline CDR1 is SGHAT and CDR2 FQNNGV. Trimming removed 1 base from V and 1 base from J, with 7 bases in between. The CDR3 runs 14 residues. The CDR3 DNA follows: TGTGCCAGCAGCTTAGGGGGCTTCCAAGAGACCCAGTACTTC. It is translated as CASSLGGFQETQYF.

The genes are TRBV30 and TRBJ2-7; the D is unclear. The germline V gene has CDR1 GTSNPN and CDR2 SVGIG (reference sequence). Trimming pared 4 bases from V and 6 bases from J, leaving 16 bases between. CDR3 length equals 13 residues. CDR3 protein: CAWIKAEPGEQYF. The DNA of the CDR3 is TGTGCCTGGATAAAGGCAGAACCGGGCGAGCAGTACTTC.

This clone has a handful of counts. The CDR3 is CATSPEPGSSYEQYF. The CDR3 nucleotides are TGTGCCACCAGCCCTGAACCTGGCAGCTCCTACGAGCAGTACTTC. The chain carries TRBV15 and TRBJ2-7; D is unclear. Trimming took off 5 bases at V and 0 bases at J, with 14 bases between the two ends. CDR1 is LNHNV, CDR2 YYDKDF, per germline (reference sequence). The CDR3 spans 15 residues.

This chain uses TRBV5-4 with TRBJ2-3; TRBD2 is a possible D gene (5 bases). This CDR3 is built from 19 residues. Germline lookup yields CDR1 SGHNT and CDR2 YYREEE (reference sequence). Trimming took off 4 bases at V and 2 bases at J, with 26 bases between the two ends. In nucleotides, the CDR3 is TGTGCCAGCAGCCCGCAGTTTGTGGGAGAGTTACCGACCACAGATACGCAGTATTTT. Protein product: CASSPQFVGELPTTDTQYF. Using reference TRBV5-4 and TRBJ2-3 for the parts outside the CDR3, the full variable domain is ETGVTQSPTHLIKTRGQQVTLRCSSQSGHNTVSWYQQALGQGPQFIFQYYREEENGRGNFPPRFSGLQFPNYSSELNVNALELDDSALYLCASSPQFVGELPTTDTQYFGPGTRLTVL.

In nucleotides, the CDR3 is TGTGCCAGCAGGGGCAAAGTAGTGGGCAATTCACCCCTCCACTTT. This encodes CASRGKVVGNSPLHF. This chain links TRBV28 with TRBJ1-6; D unresolved. The CDR3 covers 15 residues. Between the trimmed V and J ends, which lost 6 bases and 7 bases, there was a span of 16 bases. Looked up from germline, CDR1 is MDHEN and CDR2 is SYDVKM.

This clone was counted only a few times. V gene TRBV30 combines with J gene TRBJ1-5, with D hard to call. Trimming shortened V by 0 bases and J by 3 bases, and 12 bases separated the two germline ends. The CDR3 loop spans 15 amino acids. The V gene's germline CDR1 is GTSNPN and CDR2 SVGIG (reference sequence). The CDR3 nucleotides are TGTGCCTGGAGTGTCGGTCAGGCCCCCAATCAGCCCCAGCATTTT. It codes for CAWSVGQAPNQPQHF.

DNA of the CDR3: TGCGCCAGCAGCGCCAGGGCCGATAACAATGAGCAGTTCTTC. Protein: CASSARADNNEQFF. V usage is TRBV5-1 and J usage is TRBJ2-1; D might be TRBD1 (5 bases). This CDR3 is 14 amino acids long. Germline CDR1 and CDR2: SGHRS and YFSETQ. Trimming left V 4 bases short and J 5 bases short, with 13 bases between.

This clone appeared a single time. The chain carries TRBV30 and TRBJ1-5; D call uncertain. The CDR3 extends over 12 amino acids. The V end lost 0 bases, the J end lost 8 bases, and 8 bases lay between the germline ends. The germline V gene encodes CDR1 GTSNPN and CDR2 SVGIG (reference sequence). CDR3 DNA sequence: TGTGCCTGGAGTGTATTAGCGAAGCCCCAGCATTTT. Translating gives CAWSVLAKPQHF.

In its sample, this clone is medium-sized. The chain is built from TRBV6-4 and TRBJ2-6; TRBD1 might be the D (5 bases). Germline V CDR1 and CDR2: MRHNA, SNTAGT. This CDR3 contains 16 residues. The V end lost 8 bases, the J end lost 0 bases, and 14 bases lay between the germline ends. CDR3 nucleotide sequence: TGTGCCAGCTCCTCCGACAGCAGCTCTGGGGCCAACGTCCTGACTTTC. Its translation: CASSSDSSSGANVLTF.

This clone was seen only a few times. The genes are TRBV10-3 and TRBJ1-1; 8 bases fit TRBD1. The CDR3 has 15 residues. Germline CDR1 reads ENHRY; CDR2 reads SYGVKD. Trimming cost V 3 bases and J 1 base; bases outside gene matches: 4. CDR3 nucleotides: TGTGCCATCAGTGACCCGGGACAGGAGAACACTGAAGCTTTCTTT. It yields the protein CAISDPGQENTEAFF.

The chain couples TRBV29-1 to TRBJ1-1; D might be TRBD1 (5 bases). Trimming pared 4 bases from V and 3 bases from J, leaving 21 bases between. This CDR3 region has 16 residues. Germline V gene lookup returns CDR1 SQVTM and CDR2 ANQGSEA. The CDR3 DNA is TGCAGCGTTGTGGGGCCGATCCAGGGTCCAGACACTGAAGCTTTCTTT. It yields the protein CSVVGPIQGPDTEAFF.

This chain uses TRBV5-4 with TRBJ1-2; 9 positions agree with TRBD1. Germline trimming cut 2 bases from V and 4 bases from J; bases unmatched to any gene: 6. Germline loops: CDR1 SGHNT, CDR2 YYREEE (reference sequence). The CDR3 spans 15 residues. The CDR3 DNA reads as TGTGCCAGCAGCTTCGACAGGGGGGTACCCTATGGCTACACCTTC. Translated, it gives CASSFDRGVPYGYTF.

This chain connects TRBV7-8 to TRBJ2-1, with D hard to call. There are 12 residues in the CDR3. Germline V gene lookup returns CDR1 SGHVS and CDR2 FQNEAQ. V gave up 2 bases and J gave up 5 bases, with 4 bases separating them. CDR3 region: CASSLTHNEQFF. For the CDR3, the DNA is TGTGCCAGCAGCTTAACTCACAATGAGCAGTTCTTC. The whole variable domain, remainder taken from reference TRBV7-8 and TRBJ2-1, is GAGVSQSPRYKVAKRGQDVALRCDPISGHVSLFWYQQALGQGPEFLTYFQNEAQLDKSGLPSDRFFAERPEGSVSTLKIQRTQQEDSAVYLCASSLTHNEQFFGPGTRLTVL.

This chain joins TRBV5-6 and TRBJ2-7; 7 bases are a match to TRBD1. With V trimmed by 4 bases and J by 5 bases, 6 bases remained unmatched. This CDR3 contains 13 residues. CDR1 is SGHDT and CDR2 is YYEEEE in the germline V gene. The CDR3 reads CASSPRGRHEQYF. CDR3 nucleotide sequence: TGTGCCAGCAGCCCAAGGGGGCGCCACGAGCAGTACTTC.

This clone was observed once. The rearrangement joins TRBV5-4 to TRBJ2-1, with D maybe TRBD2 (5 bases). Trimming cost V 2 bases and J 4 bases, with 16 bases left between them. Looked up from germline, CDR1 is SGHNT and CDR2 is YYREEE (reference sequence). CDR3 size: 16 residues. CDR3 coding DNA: TGTGCCAGCAGCTTTTACCAGACTCGAGGGTACAATGAGCAGTTCTTC. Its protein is CASSFYQTRGYNEQFF.

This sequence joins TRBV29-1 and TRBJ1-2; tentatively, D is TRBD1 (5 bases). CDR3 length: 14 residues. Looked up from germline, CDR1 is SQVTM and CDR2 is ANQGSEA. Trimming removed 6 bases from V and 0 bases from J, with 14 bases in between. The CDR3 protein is CSVDLGGTNYGYTF. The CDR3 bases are TGCAGCGTAGACCTCGGGGGGACTAACTATGGCTACACCTTC.

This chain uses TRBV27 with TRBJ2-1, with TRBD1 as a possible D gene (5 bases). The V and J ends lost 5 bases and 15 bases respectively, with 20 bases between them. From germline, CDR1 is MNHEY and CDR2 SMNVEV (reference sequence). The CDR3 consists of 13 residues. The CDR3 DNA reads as TGTGCCAGCAGTAGGGGTAACCCGGTTAGGCCGTTCTTC. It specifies CASSRGNPVRPFF.

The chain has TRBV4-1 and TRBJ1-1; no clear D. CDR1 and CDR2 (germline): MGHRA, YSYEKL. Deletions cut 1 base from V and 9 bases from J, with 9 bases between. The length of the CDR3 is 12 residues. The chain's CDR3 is CASSQVREKAFF. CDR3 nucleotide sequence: TGCGCCAGCAGCCAAGTAAGGGAGAAAGCTTTCTTT.

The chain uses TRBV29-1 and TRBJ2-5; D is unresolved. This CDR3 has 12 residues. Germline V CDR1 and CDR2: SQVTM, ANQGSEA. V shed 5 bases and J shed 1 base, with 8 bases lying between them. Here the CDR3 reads CSVRNSQETQYF. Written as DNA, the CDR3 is TGCAGCGTTAGAAACTCCCAAGAGACCCAGTACTTC.

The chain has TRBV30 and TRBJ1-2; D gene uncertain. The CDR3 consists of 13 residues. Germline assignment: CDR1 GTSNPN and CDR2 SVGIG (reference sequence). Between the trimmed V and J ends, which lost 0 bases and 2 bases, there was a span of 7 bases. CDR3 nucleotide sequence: TGTGCCTGGAGTGTACTCGTCAACTATGGCTACACCTTC. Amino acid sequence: CAWSVLVNYGYTF.

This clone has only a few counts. CDR3 nucleotides: TGTGCCAGCAGCGCCGGTGCACAGGGCCCTGTGAACACTGAAGCTTTCTTT. Protein sequence: CASSAGAQGPVNTEAFF. This sequence joins TRBV5-4 and TRBJ1-1, with D tentatively TRBD1 (6 bases). Per the germline V gene, CDR1 is SGHNT and CDR2 is YYREEE (reference sequence). The CDR3 is 17 residues long. V was shortened by 4 bases and J by 0 bases, with 19 bases between the two germline ends.

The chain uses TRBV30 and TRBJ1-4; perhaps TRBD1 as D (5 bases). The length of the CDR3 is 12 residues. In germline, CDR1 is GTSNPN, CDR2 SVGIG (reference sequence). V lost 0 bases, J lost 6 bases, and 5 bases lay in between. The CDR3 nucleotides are TGTGCCTGGAGTGTAGGGGATGAAAAACTGTTTTTT. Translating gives CAWSVGDEKLFF.

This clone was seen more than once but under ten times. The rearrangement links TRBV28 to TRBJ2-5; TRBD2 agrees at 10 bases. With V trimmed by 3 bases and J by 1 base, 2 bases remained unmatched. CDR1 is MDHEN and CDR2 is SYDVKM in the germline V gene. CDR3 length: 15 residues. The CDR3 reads CASSFSSGGQETQYF. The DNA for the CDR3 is TGTGCCAGCAGTTTCTCTAGCGGGGGCCAAGAGACCCAGTACTTC.

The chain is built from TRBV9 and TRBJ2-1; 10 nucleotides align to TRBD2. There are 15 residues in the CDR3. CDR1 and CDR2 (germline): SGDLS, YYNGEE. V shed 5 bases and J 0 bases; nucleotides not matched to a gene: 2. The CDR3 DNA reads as TGTGCCAGCAGTGCTAGCGGGAGCTCCTACAATGAGCAGTTCTTC. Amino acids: CASSASGSSYNEQFF.

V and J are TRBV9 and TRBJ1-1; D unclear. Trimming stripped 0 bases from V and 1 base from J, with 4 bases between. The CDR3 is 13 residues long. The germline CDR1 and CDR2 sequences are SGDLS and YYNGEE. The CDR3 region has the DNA TGTGCCAGCAGCGTAGACTGGAACACTGAAGCTTTCTTT. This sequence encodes CASSVDWNTEAFF.

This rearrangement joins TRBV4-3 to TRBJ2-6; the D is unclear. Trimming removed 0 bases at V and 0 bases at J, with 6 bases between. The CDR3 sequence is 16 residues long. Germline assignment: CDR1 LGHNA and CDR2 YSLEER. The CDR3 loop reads CASSQDKSSGANVLTF. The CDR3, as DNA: TGCGCCAGCAGCCAAGATAAGAGCTCTGGGGCCAACGTCCTGACTTTC.